These 17 T cell receptor beta chains share one sample of origin, sequenced in a study of OX40 agonist ivuxolimab in advanced cancers. Sequencing was performed with immunoSEQ multiplex PCR; in TCRdb, only in-frame clones are kept and a portion is missing. The data show fewer than 40,000 clones, with over 60% seen just once and around a tenth held by the top ten. Sample: CD4+ or CD8+ T cells sorted from blood, taken in a trial of the OX40 agonist ivuxolimab. Receptors originate from an adult with an advanced solid tumor such as melanoma, head and neck, liver or kidney cancer.

This chain joins TRBV29-1 and TRBJ2-5; tentatively, D is TRBD1 (5 bases). The germline V gene has CDR1 SQVTM and CDR2 ANQGSEA. The CDR3 has 14 residues. V was trimmed by 4 bases and J by 1 base, leaving 13 bases between them. CDR3 sequence reads: CSVGQLNPQETQYF. Here the CDR3 DNA reads TGCAGCGTTGGACAGCTAAACCCCCAAGAGACCCAGTACTTC.

Concerning this clone itself: The same CDR3 can be traced to other DNA sequences in this sample. The rearrangement links TRBV6-1 to TRBJ2-5; D possibly corresponds to TRBD2 (6 bases). Deletions cut 3 bases from V and 5 bases from J, with 16 bases between. This CDR3 region has 15 residues. The germline CDR1 and CDR2 sequences are MNHNS and SASEGT. The CDR3 is CASSDSGTGRETQYF. In DNA, the CDR3 is TGTGCCAGCAGTGACTCCGGGACGGGGAGGGAGACCCAGTACTTC.

This clone was seen only a few times. The V gene is TRBV29-1, the J gene TRBJ2-2, with D perhaps TRBD1 or TRBD2 (5 bases each). Germline values: CDR1 SQVTM, CDR2 ANQGSEA. Trimming pared 7 bases from V and 7 bases from J, leaving 16 bases between. CDR3 length: 13 amino acids. The CDR3 DNA is TGCAGCGCGGGGACGACAGTTGGCGGGGAGCTGTTTTTT. Amino acid sequence: CSAGTTVGGELFF.

This chain joins TRBV7-9 and TRBJ1-1; D is ambiguous. The CDR3 has 14 amino acids. V lost 0 bases and J lost 4, with 9 bases in between. The V gene's germline CDR1 is SEHNR and CDR2 FQNEAQ (reference sequence). The DNA of the CDR3 is TGTGCCAGCAGCTTAGCTCCTGAGACCACTGAAGCTTTCTTT. Translation: CASSLAPETTEAFF.

V is TRBV28 and J is TRBJ1-2; D remains ambiguous. Trimming pared 5 bases from V and 7 bases from J, leaving 8 bases between. The CDR3 has 11 residues. CDR1 and CDR2 from the germline V gene are MDHEN and SYDVKM. The CDR3: CASSRTSGYTF. Here the CDR3 DNA reads TGTGCCAGCAGTCGCACCTCTGGCTACACCTTC.

The chain carries TRBV11-2 and TRBJ2-3; 10 positions agree with TRBD1. This CDR3 is built from 14 residues. Trimming cost V 4 bases and J 3 bases; bases outside gene matches: 1. Germline CDR1 reads SGHAT; CDR2 reads FQNNGV. The CDR3 reads CASSWTGGTDTQYF. For the CDR3, the DNA is TGTGCCAGCAGCTGGACAGGGGGAACAGATACGCAGTATTTT.

The rearrangement uses TRBV9 and TRBJ2-7, with 7 bases identical to TRBD2. V was pared by 3 bases and J by 0 bases, with 6 bases of the junction left unmatched. CDR3 size: 15 residues. Germline lookup yields CDR1 SGDLS and CDR2 YYNGEE. In DNA, the CDR3 is TGTGCCAGCAGCGCCGGGACTACCTCCTCCTACGAGCAGTACTTC. Its translation: CASSAGTTSSYEQYF.

The gene calls are TRBV6-5 and TRBJ2-7; D possibly corresponds to TRBD2 (5 bases). The CDR3 covers 12 residues. Germline V gives CDR1 MNHEY, CDR2 SVGAGI. V was cut by 7 bases and J by 7 bases, with 14 bases left in between. The CDR3 DNA sequence: TGTGCCAGCACGCGCTTCTCGGGGGAGCAGTACTTC. This gives the protein CASTRFSGEQYF.

Only one count was recorded for this clone. The rearrangement joins TRBV19 to TRBJ1-2; no clear D gene. The length of the CDR3 is 15 residues. In germline, CDR1 is LNHDA, CDR2 SQIVND (reference sequence). Trimming pared 7 bases from V and 3 bases from J, leaving 18 bases between. The CDR3 is CASNQLERGDYGYTF. The CDR3 DNA is TGTGCCAGTAACCAGCTCGAACGAGGTGACTATGGCTACACCTTC.

CDR3 sequence reads: CASSREGLKGTDTQYF. CDR3 sequence (DNA): TGTGCCAGCTCACGTGAAGGGCTTAAAGGCACAGATACGCAGTATTTT. The V and J genes are TRBV18 and TRBJ2-3; D ambiguous. V was clipped by 4 bases and J by 1 base, with 15 bases between them. Germline V lookup: CDR1 KGHSH, CDR2 LQKENI. This CDR3 comprises 16 residues.

The chain couples TRBV28 to TRBJ2-1; 7 bases map to TRBD1. V was clipped by 6 bases and J by 3 bases; unmatched bases: 2. CDR1 and CDR2 from the germline V gene are MDHEN and SYDVKM. The CDR3 has 13 residues. The CDR3 here is CASSWDSYNEQFF. For the CDR3, the DNA is TGTGCCAGCAGCTGGGACAGCTACAATGAGCAGTTCTTC.

The chain joins TRBV30 to TRBJ1-2, with 10 positions matching TRBD1. There are 14 residues in the CDR3. CDR1 is GTSNPN, CDR2 SVGIG, per germline (reference sequence). After removal of 4 bases from V and 7 bases from J, the junction contained 9 bases not matched to a gene. The CDR3 DNA sequence: TGTGCCTGGACCTGGACAGGGGGAATAGGTGGCTACACCTTC. It translates to CAWTWTGGIGGYTF.

The chain carries TRBV18 and TRBJ1-1; 11 bases align to TRBD1. The germline gives CDR1 KGHSH, CDR2 LQKENI. The J segment lost 5 bases and the V segment lost 8 bases, leaving 4 bases of the junction unmatched. The CDR3 runs 13 residues. The DNA of the CDR3 is TGTGCCAGCGGCGGACAGGGGGCAACTGAAGCTTTCTTT. Residues: CASGGQGATEAFF.

This chain links TRBV7-8 with TRBJ2-7, with 13 bases identical to TRBD2. Germline CDR1 reads SGHVS; CDR2 reads FQNEAQ. The J segment lost 0 bases and the V segment lost 3 bases, leaving 8 bases of the junction unmatched. This CDR3 contains 18 residues. DNA of the CDR3: TGTGCCAGCAGCTTTAGGACTAGCGGGGGTATCAGCTCCTACGAGCAGTACTTC. It is translated as CASSFRTSGGISSYEQYF.

This clone has a handful of counts. The rearrangement uses TRBV4-1 and TRBJ1-1; no clear D. The CDR3 contains 14 residues. Germline V gene data show CDR1 as MGHRA and CDR2 as YSYEKL. Trimming shortened V by 2 bases and J by 1 base, and 8 bases separated the two germline ends. CDR3 DNA: TGCGCCAGCAGCCAAAGGGCCCGGAACACTGAAGCTTTCTTT. Its translation is CASSQRARNTEAFF.

The chain is built from TRBV6-5 and TRBJ1-3; D unresolved. The CDR3 is made up of 15 amino acids. The V end lost 6 bases, the J end lost 4 bases, and 16 bases lay between the germline ends. The germline gives CDR1 MNHEY, CDR2 SVGAGI. The CDR3 bases are TGTGCCAGCAGGTCGGCCTTGGGCGGAGGAAACACCATATATTTT. Protein sequence: CASRSALGGGNTIYF.

The rearrangement links TRBV5-1 to TRBJ2-2, with 11 bases matching TRBD2. The CDR3 runs to 17 residues. V lost 4 bases to trimming and J lost 1 base; unmatched junction nucleotides: 6. The germline V gene encodes CDR1 SGHRS and CDR2 YFSETQ. This CDR3 is CASSPGLAAGNTGELFF. In nucleotides, the CDR3 is TGCGCCAGCAGCCCGGGACTAGCGGCGGGGAACACCGGGGAGCTGTTTTTT.